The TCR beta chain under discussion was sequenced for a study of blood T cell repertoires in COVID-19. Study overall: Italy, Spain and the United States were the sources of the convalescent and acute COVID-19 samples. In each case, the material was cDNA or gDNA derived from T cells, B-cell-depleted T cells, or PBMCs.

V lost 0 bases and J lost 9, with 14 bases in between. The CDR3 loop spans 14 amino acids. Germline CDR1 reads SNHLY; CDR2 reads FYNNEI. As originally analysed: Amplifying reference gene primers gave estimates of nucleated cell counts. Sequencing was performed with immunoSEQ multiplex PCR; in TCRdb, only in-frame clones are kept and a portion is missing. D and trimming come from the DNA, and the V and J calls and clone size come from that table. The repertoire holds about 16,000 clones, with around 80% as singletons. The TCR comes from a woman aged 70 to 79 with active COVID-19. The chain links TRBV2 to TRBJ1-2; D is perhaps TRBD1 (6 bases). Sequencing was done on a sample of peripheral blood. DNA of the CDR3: TGTGCCAGCAGTGAAGCGAAGGACAGTCGGAGCTACACCTTC. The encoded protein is CASSEAKDSRSYTF. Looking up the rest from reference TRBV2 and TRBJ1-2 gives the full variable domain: EPEVTQTPSHQVTQMGQEVILRCVPISNHLYFYWYRQILGQKVEFLVSFYNNEISEKSEIFDDQFSVERPDGSNFTLKIRSTKLEDSAMYFCASSEAKDSRSYTFGSGTRLTVV.